The TCR beta chain described here comes from a study of T cell repertoires in cytomegalovirus infection. CDR3 length: 14 amino acids. The germline CDR1 and CDR2 sequences are DFQATT and SNEGSKA (reference sequence). The trim removed 5 bases at V and 2 bases at J, leaving 5 bases unmatched. MiXCR, run by TCRdb on the reads, gives a single entry per CDR3 protein. The repertoire holds some 300,000 distinct CDR3 sequences, about a tenth seen once, with around 2.4% in the top ten. The source material was PBMCs. The chain joins TRBV20-1 to TRBJ2-2; 7 bases fit TRBD1. The sequence derives from a human donor in good health (CMV status not recorded). Some clones in this sample may be carry-over from other donors' samples. The CDR3, as DNA: TGCAGTGCTGGACAGGTCGACAACACCGGGGAGCTGTTTTTT. Its protein product is CSAGQVDNTGELFF.